This TCR beta chain was sequenced in a study of vaccination and CD4 T cells after COVID-19. Germline CDR1 MNHEY, CDR2 SVGEGT. The CDR3 covers 12 residues. Trimming stripped 5 bases from V and 5 bases from J, with 9 bases between. Worth noting for this clonotype: What it recognizes is unknown.

Treatment meaning: roughly nine-day PBMC culture with coronavirus spike peptide pools or control peptides (ViraFEST assay). Before TCRs were sequenced, ViraFEST expanded antigen-specific T cells with peptide pools. The Oncomine TCR Beta short-read assay was applied to DNA of cultured CD4+ T cells. TCRdb recomputed calls from the PCR reads with MiXCR, one row per CDR3 protein. The repertoire holds fewer than 20,000 distinct CDR3 sequences, with 48% as singletons. The sample here was CD4+ T cells from blood, cultured in vitro, taken before SARS-CoV-2 vaccination. The J gene is TRBJ1-1, the V gene TRBV6-2 or TRBV6-3, with a possible D match to TRBD1 (6 bases). The sequence came from a human donor who had recovered from COVID-19. CDR3 in DNA: TGTGCCAGCAGTCAAACAGGGACTGAAGCTTTCTTT. Protein product: CASSQTGTEAFF.